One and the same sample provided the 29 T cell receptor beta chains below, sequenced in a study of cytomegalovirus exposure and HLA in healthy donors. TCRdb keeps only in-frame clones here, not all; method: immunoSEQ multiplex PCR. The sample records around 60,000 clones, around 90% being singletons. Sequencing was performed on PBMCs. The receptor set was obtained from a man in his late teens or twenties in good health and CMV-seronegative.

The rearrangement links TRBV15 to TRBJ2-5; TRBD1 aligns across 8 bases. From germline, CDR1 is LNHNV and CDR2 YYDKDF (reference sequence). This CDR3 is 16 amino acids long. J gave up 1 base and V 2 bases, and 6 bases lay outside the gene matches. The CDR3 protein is CATSRQLGQGQETQYF. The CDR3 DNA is TGTGCCACCAGCAGACAACTTGGACAGGGCCAAGAGACCCAGTACTTC. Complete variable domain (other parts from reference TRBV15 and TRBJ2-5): DAMVIQNPRYQVTQFGKPVTLSCSQTLNHNVMYWYQQKSSQAPKLLFHYYDKDFNNEADTPDNFQSRRPNTSFCFLDIRSPGLGDTAMYLCATSRQLGQGQETQYFGPGTRLLVL.

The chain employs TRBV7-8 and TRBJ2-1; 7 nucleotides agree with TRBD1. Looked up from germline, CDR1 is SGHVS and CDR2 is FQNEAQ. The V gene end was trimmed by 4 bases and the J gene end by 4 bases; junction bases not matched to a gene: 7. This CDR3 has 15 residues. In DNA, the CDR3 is TGTGCCAGCAGCTCCCGGACAGGCCGATACAATGAGCAGTTCTTC. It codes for CASSSRTGRYNEQFF.

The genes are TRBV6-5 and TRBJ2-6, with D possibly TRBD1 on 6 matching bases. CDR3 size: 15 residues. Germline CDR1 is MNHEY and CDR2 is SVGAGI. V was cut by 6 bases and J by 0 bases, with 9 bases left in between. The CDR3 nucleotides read TGTGCCAGCAGCCTACAGGGCTCTGGGGCCAACGTCCTGACTTTC. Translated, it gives CASSLQGSGANVLTF.

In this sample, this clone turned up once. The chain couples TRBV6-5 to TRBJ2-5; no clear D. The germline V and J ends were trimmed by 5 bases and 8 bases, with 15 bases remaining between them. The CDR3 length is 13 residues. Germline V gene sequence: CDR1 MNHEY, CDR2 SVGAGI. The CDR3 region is CASSSFSVGTQYF. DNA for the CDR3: TGTGCCAGCAGTAGCTTTTCGGTGGGCACCCAGTACTTC.

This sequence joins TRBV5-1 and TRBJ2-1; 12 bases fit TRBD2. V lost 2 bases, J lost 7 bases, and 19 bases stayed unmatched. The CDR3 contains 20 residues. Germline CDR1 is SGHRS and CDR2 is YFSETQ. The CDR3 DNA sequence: TGCGCCAGCAGCTTCCCGACTAGCGGGAGTAGGGTATCTAAAGGGAATGAGCAGTTCTTC. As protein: CASSFPTSGSRVSKGNEQFF.

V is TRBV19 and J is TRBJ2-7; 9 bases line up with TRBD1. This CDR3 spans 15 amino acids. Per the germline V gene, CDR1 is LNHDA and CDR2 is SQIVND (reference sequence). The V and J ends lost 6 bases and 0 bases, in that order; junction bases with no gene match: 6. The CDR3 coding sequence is TGTGCCAGTAGGAAGGACAGGGGCAGCTCCTACGAGCAGTACTTC. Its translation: CASRKDRGSSYEQYF.

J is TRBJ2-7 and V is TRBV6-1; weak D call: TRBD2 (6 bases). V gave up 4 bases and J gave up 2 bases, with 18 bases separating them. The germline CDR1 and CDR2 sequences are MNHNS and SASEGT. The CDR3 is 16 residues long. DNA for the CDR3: TGTGCCAGCAGTGGGGACTCGGTTTACGGCACCTACGAGCAGTACTTC. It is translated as CASSGDSVYGTYEQYF.

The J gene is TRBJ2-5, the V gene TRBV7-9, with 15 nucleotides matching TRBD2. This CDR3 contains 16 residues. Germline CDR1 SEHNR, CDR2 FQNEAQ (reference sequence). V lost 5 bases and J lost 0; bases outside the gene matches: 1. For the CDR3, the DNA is TGTGCCAGCAGCCGGACTAGCGGGAGGGACCAAGAGACCCAGTACTTC. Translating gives CASSRTSGRDQETQYF.

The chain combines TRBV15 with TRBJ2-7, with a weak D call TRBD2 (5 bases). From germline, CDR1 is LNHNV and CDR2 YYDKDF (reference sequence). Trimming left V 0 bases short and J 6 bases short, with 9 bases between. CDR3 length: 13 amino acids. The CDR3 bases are TGTGCCACCAGCAGAGATCTAGGAGGCGAGCAGTACTTC. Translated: CATSRDLGGEQYF.

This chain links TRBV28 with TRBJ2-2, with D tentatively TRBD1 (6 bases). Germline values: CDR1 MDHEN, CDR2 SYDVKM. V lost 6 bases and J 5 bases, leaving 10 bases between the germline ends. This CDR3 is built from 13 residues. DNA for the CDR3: TGTGCCAGCAGACAGGGTAGTACCGGGGAGCTGTTTTTT. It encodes CASRQGSTGELFF.

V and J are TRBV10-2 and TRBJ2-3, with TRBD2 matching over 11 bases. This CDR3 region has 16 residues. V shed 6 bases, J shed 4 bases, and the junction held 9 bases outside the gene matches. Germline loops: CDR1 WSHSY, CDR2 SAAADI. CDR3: CASSPTLAGVSDTQYF. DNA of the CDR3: TGCGCCAGCAGCCCCACACTAGCGGGAGTATCAGATACGCAGTATTTT.

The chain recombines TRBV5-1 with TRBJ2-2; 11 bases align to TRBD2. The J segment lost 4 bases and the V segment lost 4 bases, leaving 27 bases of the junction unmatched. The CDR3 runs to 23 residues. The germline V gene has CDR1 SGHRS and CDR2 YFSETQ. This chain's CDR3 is CASSLWGPALVVGTSGPTGELFF. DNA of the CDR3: TGCGCCAGCAGCCTGTGGGGGCCAGCCCTTGTCGTGGGGACTAGCGGACCCACCGGGGAGCTGTTTTTT.

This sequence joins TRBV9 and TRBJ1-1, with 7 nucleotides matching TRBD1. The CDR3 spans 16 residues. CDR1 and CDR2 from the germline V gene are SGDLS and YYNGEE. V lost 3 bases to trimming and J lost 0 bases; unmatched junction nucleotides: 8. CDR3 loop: CASSEGQTDMNTEAFF. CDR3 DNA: TGTGCCAGCAGCGAGGGACAGACAGATATGAACACTGAAGCTTTCTTT.

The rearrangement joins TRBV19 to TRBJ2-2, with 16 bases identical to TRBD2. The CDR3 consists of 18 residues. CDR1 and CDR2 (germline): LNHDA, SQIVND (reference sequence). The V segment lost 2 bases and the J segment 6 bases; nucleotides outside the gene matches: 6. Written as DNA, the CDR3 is TGTGCCAGTAGTATACCCCCCGGGACTAGCGGGAGGGCCGGGGAGCTGTTTTTT. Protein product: CASSIPPGTSGRAGELFF.

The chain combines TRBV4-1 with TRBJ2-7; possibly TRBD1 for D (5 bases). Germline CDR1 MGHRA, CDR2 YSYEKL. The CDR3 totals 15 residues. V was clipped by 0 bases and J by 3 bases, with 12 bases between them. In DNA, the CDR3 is TGCGCCAGCAGCCAAGATTGGGGCGGCCTCTACGAGCAGTACTTC. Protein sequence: CASSQDWGGLYEQYF.

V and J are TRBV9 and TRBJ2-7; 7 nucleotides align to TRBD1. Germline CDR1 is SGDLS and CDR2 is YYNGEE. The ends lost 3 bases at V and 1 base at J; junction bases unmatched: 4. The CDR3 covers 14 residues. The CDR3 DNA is TGTGCCAGCAGCGCGGGACAGAGATCCTACGAGCAGTACTTC. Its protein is CASSAGQRSYEQYF.

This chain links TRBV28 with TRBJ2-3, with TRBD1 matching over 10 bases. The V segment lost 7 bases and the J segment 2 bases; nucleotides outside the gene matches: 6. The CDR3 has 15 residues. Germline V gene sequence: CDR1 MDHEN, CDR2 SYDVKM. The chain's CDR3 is CASNWDRGDTDTQYF. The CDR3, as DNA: TGTGCCAGCAACTGGGACAGGGGTGACACAGATACGCAGTATTTT.

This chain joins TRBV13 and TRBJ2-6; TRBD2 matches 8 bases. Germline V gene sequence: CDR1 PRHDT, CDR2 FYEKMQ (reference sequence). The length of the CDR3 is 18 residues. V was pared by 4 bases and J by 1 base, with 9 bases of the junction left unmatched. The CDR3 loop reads CASSSFSGGPSGANVLTF. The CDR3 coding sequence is TGTGCCAGCAGCTCCTTCTCGGGAGGGCCGTCTGGGGCCAACGTCCTGACTTTC. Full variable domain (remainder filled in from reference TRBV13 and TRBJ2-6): AAGVIQSPRHLIKEKRETATLKCYPIPRHDTVYWYQQGPGQDPQFLISFYEKMQSDKGSIPDRFSAQQFSDYHSELNMSSLELGDSALYFCASSSFSGGPSGANVLTFGAGSRLTVL.

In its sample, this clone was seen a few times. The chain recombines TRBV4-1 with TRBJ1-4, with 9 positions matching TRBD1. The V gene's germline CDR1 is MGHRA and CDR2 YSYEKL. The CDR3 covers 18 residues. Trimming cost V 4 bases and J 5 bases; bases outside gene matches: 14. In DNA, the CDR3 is TGCGCCAGCAGCCGAAGCCGGGACAGGGTTGGAGAAAATGAAAAACTGTTTTTT. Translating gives CASSRSRDRVGENEKLFF.

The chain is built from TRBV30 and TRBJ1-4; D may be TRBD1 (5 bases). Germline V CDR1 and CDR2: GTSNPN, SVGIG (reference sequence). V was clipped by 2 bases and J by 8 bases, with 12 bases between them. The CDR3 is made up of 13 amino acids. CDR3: CAWSMAGHEKLFF. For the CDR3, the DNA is TGTGCCTGGAGTATGGCAGGGCACGAAAAACTGTTTTTT.

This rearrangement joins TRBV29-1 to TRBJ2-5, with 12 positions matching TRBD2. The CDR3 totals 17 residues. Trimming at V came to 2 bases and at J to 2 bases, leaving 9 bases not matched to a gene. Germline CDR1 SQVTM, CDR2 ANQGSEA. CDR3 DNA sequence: TGCAGCGTTGAATGGGGGAGGACTAGCGGGAATCAAGAGACCCAGTACTTC. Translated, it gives CSVEWGRTSGNQETQYF.

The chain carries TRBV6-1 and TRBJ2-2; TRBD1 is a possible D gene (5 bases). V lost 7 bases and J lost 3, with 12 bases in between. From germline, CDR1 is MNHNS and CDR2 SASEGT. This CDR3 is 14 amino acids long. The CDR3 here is CASTGSGDTGELFF. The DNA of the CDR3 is TGTGCCAGCACAGGGTCGGGCGACACCGGGGAGCTGTTTTTT.

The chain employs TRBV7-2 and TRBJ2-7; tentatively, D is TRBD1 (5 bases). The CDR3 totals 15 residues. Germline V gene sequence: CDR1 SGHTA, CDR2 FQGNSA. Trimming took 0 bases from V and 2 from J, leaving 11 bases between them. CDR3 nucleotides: TGTGCCAGCAGCTTAGCAGGAAGGGGTCCCTACGAGCAGTACTTC. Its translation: CASSLAGRGPYEQYF.

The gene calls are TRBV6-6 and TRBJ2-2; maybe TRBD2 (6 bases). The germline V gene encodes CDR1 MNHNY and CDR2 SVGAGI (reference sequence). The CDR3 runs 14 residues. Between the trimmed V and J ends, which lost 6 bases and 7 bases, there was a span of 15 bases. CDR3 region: CASSQGLGGGELFF. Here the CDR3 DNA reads TGTGCCAGCAGCCAAGGGCTGGGGGGCGGGGAGCTGTTTTTT.

The CDR3 loop is CASSRGYTMGTQYF. DNA for the CDR3: TGTGCCAGCAGCCGCGGCTATACGATGGGGACCCAGTACTTC. The genes are TRBV28 and TRBJ2-5, with D hard to call. V dropped 6 bases and J dropped 7 bases, with 18 bases sitting between them. Looked up from germline, CDR1 is MDHEN and CDR2 is SYDVKM. The length of the CDR3 is 14 residues. Full variable domain (remainder filled in from reference TRBV28 and TRBJ2-5): DVKVTQSSRYLVKRTGEKVFLECVQDMDHENMFWYRQDPGLGLRLIYFSYDVKMKEKGDIPEGYSVSREKKERFSLILESASTNQTSMYLCASSRGYTMGTQYFGPGTRLLVL.

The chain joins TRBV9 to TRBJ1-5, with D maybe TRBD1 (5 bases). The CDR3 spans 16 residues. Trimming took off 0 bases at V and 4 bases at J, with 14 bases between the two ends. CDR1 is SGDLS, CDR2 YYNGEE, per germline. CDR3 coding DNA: TGTGCCAGCAGCGTAGGTCCCGGGGGGGGAAATCAGCCCCAGCATTTT. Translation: CASSVGPGGGNQPQHF.

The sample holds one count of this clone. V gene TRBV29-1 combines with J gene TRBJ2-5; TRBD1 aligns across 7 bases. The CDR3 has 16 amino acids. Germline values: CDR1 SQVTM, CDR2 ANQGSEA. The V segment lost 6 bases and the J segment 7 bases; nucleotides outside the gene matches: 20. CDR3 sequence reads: CSVGPDRAPGWGTQYF. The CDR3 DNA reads TGCAGCGTCGGACCAGACAGGGCCCCCGGGTGGGGGACCCAGTACTTC.

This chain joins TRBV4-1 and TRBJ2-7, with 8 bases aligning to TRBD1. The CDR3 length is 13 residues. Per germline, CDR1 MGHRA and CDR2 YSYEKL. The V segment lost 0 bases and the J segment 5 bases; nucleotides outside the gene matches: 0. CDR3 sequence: CASSQDRGHEQYF. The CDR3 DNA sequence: TGCGCCAGCAGCCAAGACAGGGGGCACGAGCAGTACTTC.

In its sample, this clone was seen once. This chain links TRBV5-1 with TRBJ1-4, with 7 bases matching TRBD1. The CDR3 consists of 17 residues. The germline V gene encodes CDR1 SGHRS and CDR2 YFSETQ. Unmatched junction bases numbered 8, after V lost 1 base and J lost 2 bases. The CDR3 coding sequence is TGCGCCAGCAGCTTGAGGAGCTTGACAGGGACTAATGAAAAACTGTTTTTT. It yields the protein CASSLRSLTGTNEKLFF. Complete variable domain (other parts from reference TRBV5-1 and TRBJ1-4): KAGVTQTPRYLIKTRGQQVTLSCSPISGHRSVSWYQQTPGQGLQFLFEYFSETQRNKGNFPGRFSGRQFSNSRSEMNVSTLELGDSALYLCASSLRSLTGTNEKLFFGSGTQLSVL.